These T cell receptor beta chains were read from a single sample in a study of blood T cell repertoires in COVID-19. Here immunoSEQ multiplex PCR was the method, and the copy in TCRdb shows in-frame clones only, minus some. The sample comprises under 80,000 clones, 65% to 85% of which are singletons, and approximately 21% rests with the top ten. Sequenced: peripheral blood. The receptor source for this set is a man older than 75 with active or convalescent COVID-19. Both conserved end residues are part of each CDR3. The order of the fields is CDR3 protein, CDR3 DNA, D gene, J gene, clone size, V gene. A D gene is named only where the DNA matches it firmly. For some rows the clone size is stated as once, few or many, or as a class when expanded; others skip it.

CDR3aa: CASSQGGGGETQYF
CDR3nt: TGCGCCAGCAGCCAAGGGGGGGGTGGCGAGACCCAGTACTTC
d_gene: TRBD2
j_gene: TRBJ2-5
abundance: few
v_gene: TRBV4-3

CDR3aa: CASSLSAGLGTNEKLFF
CDR3nt: TGTGCCAGCAGTTTATCGGCAGGCTTGGGAACTAATGAAAAACTGTTTTTT
d_gene: .
j_gene: TRBJ1-4
abundance: .
v_gene: TRBV27

CDR3aa: CASGDGTNYGYTF
CDR3nt: TGTGCCAGCGGCGACGGGACTAACTATGGCTACACCTTC
d_gene: .
j_gene: TRBJ1-2
abundance: .
v_gene: TRBV6-5

CDR3aa: CASHAKNIQYF
CDR3nt: TGTGCCAGCCATGCCAAAAACATTCAGTACTTC
d_gene: .
j_gene: TRBJ2-4
abundance: .
v_gene: TRBV6-5

CDR3aa: CASSIVGAGNTEAFF
CDR3nt: TGTGCCAGTAGTATAGTAGGGGCTGGGAACACTGAAGCTTTCTTT
d_gene: .
j_gene: TRBJ1-1
abundance: once
v_gene: TRBV19

CDR3aa: CASSFDSGEQFF
CDR3nt: TGTGCCAGCAGCTTCGACAGTGGCGAGCAGTTCTTC
d_gene: .
j_gene: TRBJ2-1
abundance: .
v_gene: TRBV7-2

CDR3aa: CSVGGQGDRFF
CDR3nt: TGCAGCGTTGGAGGCCAGGGGGATCGGTTCTTC
d_gene: TRBD1
j_gene: TRBJ2-1
abundance: many
v_gene: TRBV29-1

CDR3aa: CASSQVDPGVYEQYF
CDR3nt: TGCGCCAGCAGCCAAGTTGACCCAGGGGTCTACGAGCAGTACTTC
d_gene: .
j_gene: TRBJ2-7
abundance: few
v_gene: TRBV4-1

CDR3aa: CASTSGTGGGGYTF
CDR3nt: TGTGCCAGCACTTCCGGGACAGGGGGTGGGGGCTACACCTTC
d_gene: TRBD1
j_gene: TRBJ1-2
abundance: .
v_gene: TRBV6-6

CDR3aa: CASSGLLTGNTDTQYF
CDR3nt: TGCGCCAGCAGCGGGTTACTAACTGGAAACACAGATACGCAGTATTTT
d_gene: .
j_gene: TRBJ2-3
abundance: .
v_gene: TRBV4-1

CDR3aa: CASSVGVGTVNYGYTF
CDR3nt: TGTGCCAGCAGCGTTGGAGTCGGGACAGTTAACTATGGCTACACCTTC
d_gene: TRBD1
j_gene: TRBJ1-2
abundance: .
v_gene: TRBV5-6

CDR3aa: CASSLLAGVTYEQYF
CDR3nt: TGTGCCAGCAGTTTACTGGCGGGGGTTACCTACGAGCAGTACTTC
d_gene: TRBD2
j_gene: TRBJ2-7
abundance: few
v_gene: TRBV27

CDR3aa: CASSLGDRDSEKLFF
CDR3nt: TGTGCCAGCAGCTTAGGGGACAGGGACAGTGAAAAACTGTTTTTT
d_gene: TRBD1
j_gene: TRBJ1-4
abundance: .
v_gene: TRBV11-2

CDR3aa: CATSRQRATNEKLFF
CDR3nt: TGTGCCACGTCAAGGCAGCGAGCAACTAATGAAAAACTGTTTTTT
d_gene: .
j_gene: TRBJ1-4
abundance: .
v_gene: TRBV2

CDR3aa: CASSYSTAYEQYF
CDR3nt: TGTGCCAGCAGTTACTCGACAGCCTACGAGCAGTACTTC
d_gene: .
j_gene: TRBJ2-7
abundance: .
v_gene: TRBV6-5

CDR3aa: CASSKGVAGNYGYTF
CDR3nt: TGTGCCAGTAGTAAGGGAGTCGCGGGGAACTATGGCTACACCTTC
d_gene: .
j_gene: TRBJ1-2
abundance: few
v_gene: TRBV19

CDR3aa: CASVYSDTQYF
CDR3nt: TGTGCCAGCGTATATTCAGATACGCAGTATTTT
d_gene: .
j_gene: TRBJ2-3
abundance: .
v_gene: TRBV2

CDR3aa: CASSYSGGGTAYEQYF
CDR3nt: TGTGCCAGCAGTTACTCAGGGGGCGGTACGGCCTACGAGCAGTACTTC
d_gene: TRBD1
j_gene: TRBJ2-7
abundance: .
v_gene: TRBV6-6

CDR3aa: CASSLGGRGYTF
CDR3nt: TGTGCCAGCAGTTTAGGGGGCCGTGGCTACACCTTC
d_gene: .
j_gene: TRBJ1-2
abundance: .
v_gene: TRBV12-3/TRBV12-4

CDR3aa: CASSPSGVEQPQHF
CDR3nt: TGTGCCAGCAGCCCCTCGGGGGTGGAACAGCCCCAGCATTTT
d_gene: .
j_gene: TRBJ1-5
abundance: .
v_gene: TRBV27